The 21 T cell receptor beta chains in this list originate from one sample, sequenced in a study of regulatory T cells in long-lasting Graves disease. Arm-PCR of CDR3 regions and iRepertoire HTBI primers were used to build TCR beta libraries. TCRdb redid the calling of the multiplex PCR reads with MiXCR, one entry per CDR3 protein. Altogether 500,000 to 700,000 distinct CDR3 sequences are present, around 30% being singletons, with the ten largest covering roughly 40%. Specified time point: persistent/refractory GD, antithyroid drugs over 5 years with positive TRAb. Following extraction of RNA from PBMCs, that RNA was used to make the TCR library. The sequenced sample was peripheral blood mononuclear cells (PBMCs), obtained when the disease was refractory, from a patient treated with antithyroid drugs. These receptors originate from a female donor with Graves disease.

This clonotype was detected many times. The rearrangement joins TRBV12-3 or TRBV12-4 to TRBJ1-1; D remains unclear. This CDR3 is built from 12 residues. The V gene lost 6 bases and the J gene lost 4 bases, with 9 bases spanning the gap. The CDR3 loop reads CASRGVGTEAFF. CDR3 bases: TGTGCCAGCAGGGGAGTTGGCACTGAAGCTTTCTTT.

This rearrangement joins TRBV7-3 to TRBJ2-2, with 7 bases identical to TRBD2. The trim removed 6 bases at V and 7 bases at J, leaving 5 bases unmatched. The CDR3 contains 13 residues. CDR1 and CDR2 (germline): SGHTA, FQGTGA. The CDR3 loop is CASSPTGGGELFF. CDR3 sequence (DNA): TGTGCCAGCAGTCCGACGGGAGGCGGGGAGCTGTTTTTT.

This clonotype has at least ten counts. The rearrangement uses TRBV27 and TRBJ2-7; 7 bases are a match to TRBD2. V dropped 4 bases and J dropped 6; count of bases not matched to a gene: 18. Germline V lookup: CDR1 MNHEY, CDR2 SMNVEV (reference sequence). The CDR3 covers 17 residues. CDR3 region: CASSSLPSGVNWVEQYF. Written as DNA, the CDR3 is TGTGCCAGCAGTTCCCTTCCTAGCGGAGTCAATTGGGTCGAGCAGTACTTC.

The V gene is TRBV2, the J gene TRBJ2-7; the match to TRBD2 covers 8 bases. The CDR3 spans 15 residues. With V trimmed by 2 bases and J by 2 bases, 5 bases remained unmatched. Germline lookup yields CDR1 SNHLY and CDR2 FYNNEI. The CDR3 spells CASSELGGLAYEQYF. The CDR3 nucleotides are TGTGCCAGCAGTGAATTGGGGGGACTAGCCTACGAGCAGTACTTC.

The gene calls are TRBV6-1 and TRBJ1-5; a weak D match, TRBD1 (5 bases). This CDR3 is 13 amino acids long. The ends were cut back, 11 bases at V and 2 bases at J, with 13 bases in the middle. Looked up from germline, CDR1 is MNHNS and CDR2 is SASEGT. The CDR3 reads CASWGVGNQPQHF. CDR3 bases: TGTGCCTCCTGGGGGGTAGGCAATCAGCCCCAGCATTTT.

This clonotype showed up just a few times. This chain joins TRBV6-2 or TRBV6-3 and TRBJ1-3; the D is unclear. CDR3 size: 16 residues. Germline V gene lookup returns CDR1 MNHEY and CDR2 SVGEGT. V was clipped by 0 bases and J by 0 bases, with 9 bases between them. CDR3 sequence reads: CASSYSVGVSGNTIYF. CDR3 in DNA: TGTGCCAGCAGTTACTCCGTCGGAGTCTCTGGAAACACCATATATTTT.

V is TRBV25-1 and J is TRBJ2-7; 9 bases align to TRBD2. CDR1 and CDR2 from the germline V gene are MGHDK and SYGVNS. CDR3 length equals 15 residues. V trimming: 5 bases; J trimming: 8 bases; junction bases outside the gene matches: 13. Here the CDR3 reads CASSTLAGGPAKQYF. The CDR3 DNA reads TGTGCCAGCAGTACCCTGGCGGGAGGGCCGGCGAAGCAGTACTTC.

In DNA, the CDR3 is TGTGCCAGTAGTCGAGAGGGGTGGACTGAAGCTTTCTTT. As protein: CASSREGWTEAFF. The rearrangement joins TRBV19 to TRBJ1-1; D may be TRBD1 (5 bases). The CDR3 spans 13 residues. The V and J ends lost 5 bases and 5 bases respectively, with 12 bases between them. The V gene's germline CDR1 is LNHDA and CDR2 SQIVND (reference sequence).

Concerning this clonotype: Germline is not matched at one junction end, which may reflect a read error. The chain joins TRBV20-1 to TRBJ1-5, with D perhaps matching TRBD1 (6 bases). This CDR3 region has 13 residues. Germline loops: CDR1 DFQATT, CDR2 SNEGSKA (reference sequence). CDR3 DNA sequence: TGCAGTGCTAGATGGGGGGGCAATCGGCCCCAGCATTTT. It encodes CSARWGGNRPQHF.

The rearrangement links TRBV30 to TRBJ1-1; D possibly corresponds to TRBD1 (6 bases). Germline CDR1 and CDR2: GTSNPN and SVGIG (reference sequence). V lost 4 bases and J 1 base, leaving 10 bases between the germline ends. The CDR3 has 13 amino acids. The CDR3 region is CAWKQGRNTEAFF. The CDR3 coding sequence is TGTGCCTGGAAGCAGGGGCGGAACACTGAAGCTTTCTTT.

This clonotype was detected ten times or more. The CDR3 nucleotides read TGTGCCAGCAGTTCTAGCGGGATTTACGAGCAGTACTTC. This sequence encodes CASSSSGIYEQYF. The rearrangement uses TRBV2 and TRBJ2-7, with TRBD2 identical over 9 bases. J lost 4 bases, V lost 5 bases, and 3 bases had no gene match. The V gene's germline CDR1 is SNHLY and CDR2 FYNNEI. The CDR3 is made up of 13 amino acids. Full variable domain (rest looked up from reference TRBV2 and TRBJ2-7): EPEVTQTPSHQVTQMGQEVILRCVPISNHLYFYWYRQILGQKVEFLVSFYNNEISEKSEIFDDQFSVERPDGSNFTLKIRSTKLEDSAMYFCASSSSGIYEQYFGPGTRLTVT.

The J gene is TRBJ2-7, the V gene TRBV6-1; 10 bases agree with TRBD1. Germline V gives CDR1 MNHNS, CDR2 SASEGT. The CDR3 length is 14 residues. J was trimmed by 4 bases and V by 8 bases; bases with no gene match: 8. CDR3 DNA sequence: TGTGCCAGCGGGAGGGGACAGGGGTCATACGAGCAGTACTTC. As protein: CASGRGQGSYEQYF.

J is TRBJ1-4 and V is TRBV11-2; D not resolved. Germline V CDR1 and CDR2: SGHAT, FQNNGV. Trimming removed 3 bases at V and 9 bases at J, with 14 bases between. The CDR3 has 14 amino acids. The CDR3 loop reads CASSFPGERKKLFF. In nucleotides, the CDR3 is TGTGCCAGCAGCTTTCCCGGGGAACGGAAAAAACTGTTTTTT.

This clonotype was seen repeatedly, ten times or more. This chain connects TRBV28 to TRBJ1-1; D perhaps matches TRBD1 (5 bases). CDR1 and CDR2 from the germline V gene are MDHEN and SYDVKM. The length of the CDR3 is 14 residues. V shed 6 bases and J shed 4 bases, with 15 bases lying between them. CDR3 residues: CASSLNHGGTEAFF. The DNA for the CDR3 is TGTGCCAGCAGCCTAAATCATGGGGGCACTGAAGCTTTCTTT.

V and J are TRBV27 and TRBJ1-2, with a tentative D call TRBD1 (5 bases). The germline CDR1 and CDR2 sequences are MNHEY and SMNVEV (reference sequence). This CDR3 is built from 15 residues. V dropped 2 bases and J dropped 0 bases, with 10 bases sitting between them. Written as DNA, the CDR3 is TGTGCCAGCAGTTTAATAGCAGGGACTAACTATGGCTACACCTTC. It encodes CASSLIAGTNYGYTF.

The sample holds a few counts of this clonotype. V gene TRBV9 combines with J gene TRBJ1-1; 7 bases fit TRBD1. This CDR3 spans 17 amino acids. The germline CDR1 and CDR2 sequences are SGDLS and YYNGEE. V was pared by 2 bases and J by 6 bases, with 16 bases of the junction left unmatched. The CDR3 spells CASSVARQPTQGAEAFF. DNA of the CDR3: TGTGCCAGCAGCGTCGCGCGACAGCCCACCCAGGGGGCTGAAGCTTTCTTT.

This clonotype has just a few counts. V gene TRBV19 combines with J gene TRBJ1-5; D might be TRBD1 (5 bases). Germline lookup yields CDR1 LNHDA and CDR2 SQIVND (reference sequence). The CDR3 contains 13 residues. Trimming pared 4 bases from V and 6 bases from J, leaving 10 bases between. The CDR3: CASSTGTSQPQHF. The CDR3 nucleotides are TGTGCCAGTAGTACAGGGACCTCTCAGCCCCAGCATTTT.

This clonotype was observed a few times. The chain recombines TRBV6-1 with TRBJ1-2, with TRBD1 as a possible D gene (5 bases). Trimming pared 6 bases from V and 4 bases from J, leaving 12 bases between. The V gene's germline CDR1 is MNHNS and CDR2 SASEGT. The CDR3 has 13 residues. The CDR3 bases are TGTGCCAGCAGACGGACACAACTCTATGGCTACACCTTC. This gives the protein CASRRTQLYGYTF.

This clonotype was detected a few times. The chain combines TRBV29-1 with TRBJ1-1; the D gene is possibly TRBD1 (5 bases). The V end was cut by 7 bases, the J end by 1 base, with 19 bases between. This CDR3 comprises 15 residues. The germline CDR1 and CDR2 sequences are SQVTM and ANQGSEA. CDR3 in DNA: TGCAGCGCGCTGGGGGGAGTGTGGAAGAACACTGAAGCTTTCTTT. Residues: CSALGGVWKNTEAFF.

In its sample, this clonotype was seen a few times. The V call is TRBV20-1, the J call TRBJ2-4; D might be TRBD1 (6 bases). The CDR3 runs 15 residues. The ends were cut back, 6 bases at V and 2 bases at J, with 17 bases in the middle. Germline assignment: CDR1 DFQATT and CDR2 SNEGSKA (reference sequence). CDR3 nucleotide sequence: TGCAGTGCGCCACCAATACAGGGTTCCAAAAACATTCAGTACTTC. This codes for CSAPPIQGSKNIQYF.

Concerning this clonotype itself: One base away lies a much larger clone, so this may be a sequencing read error. The rearrangement joins TRBV25-1 to TRBJ1-1; D not certain. Germline V gene lookup returns CDR1 MGHDK and CDR2 SYGVNS. The CDR3 is 11 residues long. V lost 8 bases, J lost 1 base, and 5 bases lay in between. The CDR3 bases are TGTGCCAGCCAGGAGAACACTGAAGCTTTCTTT. Its protein product is CASQENTEAFF.